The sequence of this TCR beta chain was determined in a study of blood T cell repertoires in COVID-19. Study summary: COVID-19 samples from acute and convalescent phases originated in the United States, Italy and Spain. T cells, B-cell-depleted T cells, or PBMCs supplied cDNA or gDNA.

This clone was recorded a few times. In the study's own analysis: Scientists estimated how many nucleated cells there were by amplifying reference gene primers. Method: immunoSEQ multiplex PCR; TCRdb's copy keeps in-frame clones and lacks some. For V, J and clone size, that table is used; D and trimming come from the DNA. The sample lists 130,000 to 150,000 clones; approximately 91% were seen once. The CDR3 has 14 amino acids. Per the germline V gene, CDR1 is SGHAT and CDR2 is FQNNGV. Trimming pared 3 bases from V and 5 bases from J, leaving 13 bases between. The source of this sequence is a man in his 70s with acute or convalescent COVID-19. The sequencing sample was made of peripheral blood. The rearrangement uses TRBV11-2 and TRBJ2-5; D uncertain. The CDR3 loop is CASSLAAPRETQYF. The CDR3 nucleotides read TGTGCCAGCAGCTTGGCAGCCCCTAGGGAGACCCAGTACTTC.